One sample yielded the 26 T cell receptor beta chains listed below, sequenced in a study of regulatory T cells in long-lasting Graves disease. CDR3-region Arm-PCR and iRepertoire HTBI primers produced the TCR beta libraries. Via MiXCR, TCRdb re-called the multiplex PCR reads, giving one row per CDR3 protein. This table holds fewer than 500,000 distinct CDR3 sequences, roughly 16% found once. The time point: newly diagnosed GD, antithyroid drugs for less than 3 months. From PBMCs, RNA was extracted and then used to make the TCR library. The sample also formed part of further work on T cells in Graves' hyperthyroidism and ophthalmopathy.

The sequencing here drew on peripheral blood mononuclear cells (PBMCs), taken at new diagnosis, from a patient treated with antithyroid drugs. The receptors derive from a man aged 35 to 55 with Graves disease.

At least ten counts were recorded for this clonotype. The rearrangement links TRBV3-1 to TRBJ2-7; D gene ambiguous. CDR1 is LGHDT, CDR2 YNNKEL, per germline (reference sequence). The germline V and J ends were trimmed by 5 bases and 2 bases, with 13 bases remaining between them. The CDR3 loop spans 14 amino acids. CDR3 residues: CASSESLLTYEQYF. CDR3 bases: TGTGCCAGCAGCGAATCCTTACTGACCTACGAGCAGTACTTC.

This clonotype showed up many times. The gene calls are TRBV18 and TRBJ1-6; TRBD1 is a possible D gene (6 bases). CDR3 length equals 15 residues. V was pared by 6 bases and J by 9 bases, with 18 bases between. Germline V gives CDR1 KGHSH, CDR2 LQKENI. The DNA of the CDR3 is TGTGCCAGCTCCCGAGAGGGGGGTTCGAGTTCACCCCTCCACTTT. Translating it yields CASSREGGSSSPLHF.

As regards this clonotype: With a much larger clone just one base away, this may be a read error. CDR3 protein: CASRHRVREGGYTF. The CDR3 DNA reads TGTGCCAGCAGGCACAGGGTCAGGGAGGGTGGCTACACCTTC. The genes are TRBV6-1 and TRBJ1-2; the D gene is possibly TRBD1 (6 bases). The CDR3 loop spans 14 amino acids. Trimming left V 6 bases short and J 7 bases short, with 18 bases between. CDR1 and CDR2 (germline): MNHNS, SASEGT.

This clonotype has a count of ten or more. This sequence joins TRBV7-9 and TRBJ1-4; maybe TRBD1 (6 bases). The germline gives CDR1 SEHNR, CDR2 FQNEAQ (reference sequence). V gave up 3 bases and J gave up 7 bases, with 15 bases separating them. The CDR3 length is 15 residues. CDR3 DNA sequence: TGTGCCAGCAGCTTTGGGCAGGGGAAAGGTGAAAAACTGTTTTTT. It yields the protein CASSFGQGKGEKLFF.

This clonotype has ten or more counts. The CDR3 DNA reads as TGCGCCAGCAGCTTTGTCGGGAATGAGCAGTTCTTC. Translating gives CASSFVGNEQFF. The J gene is TRBJ2-1, the V gene TRBV5-1, with no clear D. Germline assignment: CDR1 SGHRS and CDR2 YFSETQ. The CDR3 length is 12 residues. Trimming removed 2 bases from V and 7 bases from J, with 7 bases in between.

This clonotype has a count of ten or more. The chain has TRBV12-5 and TRBJ1-5; D is perhaps TRBD1 (6 bases). The CDR3 consists of 13 residues. Germline CDR1 LGHNT, CDR2 FRNRAP. Trimming pared 5 bases from V and 7 bases from J, leaving 12 bases between. CDR3 coding DNA: TGTGCTAGTGGTGAGGGGGGGTGGCAGCCCCAGCATTTT. It encodes CASGEGGWQPQHF.

The CDR3 coding sequence is TGTGCCAGCAGCTCCTCGACAGGACAAACCGGGGAGCTGTTTTTT. Protein sequence: CASSSSTGQTGELFF. The chain employs TRBV7-9 and TRBJ2-2, with TRBD1 as a possible D gene (6 bases). V gave up 4 bases and J gave up 5 bases, with 14 bases separating them. Germline-derived CDR1 and CDR2 are SEHNR and FQNEAQ (reference sequence). The CDR3 runs to 15 residues.

This clonotype has at least ten counts. The gene calls are TRBV5-1 and TRBJ2-7; maybe TRBD1 (5 bases). Trimming took 0 bases from V and 6 from J, leaving 13 bases between them. Germline V lookup: CDR1 SGHRS, CDR2 YFSETQ. The CDR3 extends over 14 amino acids. CDR3 nucleotides: TGCGCCAGCAGCTTGGACCAGGGAAGGCGCGAGCAGTACTTC. Its translation is CASSLDQGRREQYF.

This clonotype was counted between two and nine times. The gene calls are TRBV7-8 and TRBJ2-1; 8 bases are shared with TRBD1. There are 16 residues in the CDR3. The J segment lost 6 bases and the V segment lost 5 bases, leaving 12 bases of the junction unmatched. Per the germline V gene, CDR1 is SGHVS and CDR2 is FQNEAQ. The CDR3 loop reads CASSPQGALGLNEQFF. CDR3 sequence (DNA): TGTGCCAGCAGCCCCCAGGGGGCCCTGGGACTCAATGAGCAGTTCTTC.

The V call is TRBV25-1, the J call TRBJ2-3, with TRBD2 matching over 11 bases. The CDR3 loop spans 16 amino acids. Unmatched junction bases numbered 1, after V lost 1 base and J lost 1 base. Per germline, CDR1 MGHDK and CDR2 SYGVNS. Here the CDR3 reads CASSELLAGGTDTQYF. The CDR3 DNA sequence: TGTGCCAGCAGTGAATTACTAGCGGGGGGCACAGATACGCAGTATTTT.

This clonotype was counted many times. The rearrangement joins TRBV12-3 or TRBV12-4 to TRBJ2-5; the match to TRBD1 covers 12 bases. The trim removed 5 bases at V and 5 bases at J, leaving 12 bases unmatched. The CDR3 covers 17 residues. The CDR3 nucleotides read TGTGCCAGCAGTCCCTTGAGGGACAGGGGGCTGCGGGAGACCCAGTACTTC. It is translated as CASSPLRDRGLRETQYF.

This clonotype occurred many times. The V and J genes are TRBV7-3 and TRBJ2-7, with a weak D call TRBD1 (5 bases). Germline CDR1 is SGHTA and CDR2 is FQGTGA. V was pared by 4 bases and J by 2 bases, with 12 bases between. The CDR3 is 14 amino acids. The CDR3 DNA sequence: TGTGCCAGCAGCTGCCTAGGGGATCCCTACGAGCAGTACTTC. Encoded protein: CASSCLGDPYEQYF.

The rearrangement uses TRBV6-1 and TRBJ1-3; D is unclear. Trimming cost V 6 bases and J 0 bases, with 9 bases left between them. The germline CDR1 and CDR2 sequences are MNHNS and SASEGT. The CDR3 is 14 residues long. The CDR3 region has the DNA TGTGCCAGCAGCGAAATAAACTCTGGAAACACCATATATTTT. Amino acid sequence: CASSEINSGNTIYF.

The chain combines TRBV5-1 with TRBJ2-1; a possible D gene is TRBD1 (6 bases). Germline CDR1 is SGHRS and CDR2 is YFSETQ. The CDR3 extends over 15 amino acids. Trimming left V 0 bases short and J 5 bases short, with 12 bases between. CDR3 residues: CASSLAVRDNNEQFF. Written as DNA, the CDR3 is TGCGCCAGCAGCTTGGCCGTTCGGGACAACAATGAGCAGTTCTTC.

In its sample, this clonotype was seen a few times. The gene calls are TRBV18 and TRBJ2-6; no reliable D call. Germline V lookup: CDR1 KGHSH, CDR2 LQKENI. V lost 3 bases and J lost 0, with 9 bases in between. The CDR3 has 16 amino acids. CDR3 in amino acids: CASSPIMDSGANVLTF. CDR3 DNA sequence: TGTGCCAGCTCACCGATCATGGACTCTGGGGCCAACGTCCTGACTTTC.

The chain joins TRBV6-1 to TRBJ2-1; 10 bases line up with TRBD2. After removal of 6 bases from V and 8 bases from J, the junction contained 16 bases not matched to a gene. Germline V gene data show CDR1 as MNHNS and CDR2 as SASEGT. The CDR3 runs 17 residues. CDR3 sequence reads: CASSPVTSGFIPDEQFF. In DNA form, the CDR3 reads TGTGCCAGCAGCCCTGTGACTAGCGGGTTCATTCCGGATGAGCAGTTCTTC.

The sample holds many counts of this clonotype. This chain uses TRBV5-1 with TRBJ2-3; the D is unclear. The germline V gene has CDR1 SGHRS and CDR2 YFSETQ. The CDR3 spans 13 residues. Trimming removed 0 bases at V and 5 bases at J, with 7 bases between. The CDR3 reads CASSLGFGDTQYF. CDR3 in DNA: TGCGCCAGCAGCTTGGGTTTTGGAGATACGCAGTATTTT.

This clonotype was counted only a few times. The chain has TRBV6-1 and TRBJ1-5; D may be TRBD1 (5 bases). The ends were cut back, 6 bases at V and 1 base at J, with 13 bases in the middle. The V gene's germline CDR1 is MNHNS and CDR2 SASEGT. The length of the CDR3 is 15 residues. CDR3 sequence: CASRFSGLSNQPQHF. CDR3 nucleotide sequence: TGTGCCAGCAGATTCTCAGGGTTAAGCAATCAGCCCCAGCATTTT.

At least ten counts were recorded for this clonotype. The chain has TRBV2 and TRBJ2-7, with D possibly TRBD1 on 5 matching bases. CDR1 is SNHLY and CDR2 is FYNNEI in the germline V gene. There are 13 residues in the CDR3. Trimming took off 3 bases at V and 3 bases at J, with 9 bases between the two ends. The chain's CDR3 is CASSENRRYEQYF. CDR3 coding DNA: TGTGCCAGCAGTGAGAACAGGCGCTACGAGCAGTACTTC.

This clonotype was recorded at least ten times. The CDR3: CATSAGVSSYNEQFF. The CDR3 nucleotides are TGTGCCACCAGTGCTGGCGTCAGCTCCTACAATGAGCAGTTCTTC. The chain has TRBV24-1 and TRBJ2-1; D is uncertain. Trimming pared 5 bases from V and 0 bases from J, leaving 10 bases between. The CDR3 runs to 15 residues. The germline gives CDR1 KGHDR, CDR2 SFDVKD.

This rearrangement joins TRBV6-1 to TRBJ2-2, with D perhaps being TRBD1 or TRBD2 (5 bases each). The CDR3 totals 14 residues. From germline, CDR1 is MNHNS and CDR2 SASEGT. The germline V and J ends were trimmed by 6 bases and 1 base, with 9 bases remaining between them. The CDR3 sequence: CASREGRNTGELFF. CDR3 nucleotide sequence: TGTGCCAGCAGAGAGGGGAGGAACACCGGGGAGCTGTTTTTT.

This clonotype was counted ten times or more. CDR3: CASSPIGWDMVYEQYF. The DNA for the CDR3 is TGTGCCAGCAGTCCCATTGGGTGGGACATGGTCTACGAGCAGTACTTC. The rearrangement uses TRBV28 and TRBJ2-7; possible D gene TRBD1, 6 bases. CDR1 and CDR2 from the germline V gene are MDHEN and SYDVKM. The CDR3 contains 16 residues. Trimming pared 5 bases from V and 3 bases from J, leaving 20 bases between.

The V gene is TRBV12-5, the J gene TRBJ2-2; 9 nucleotides align to TRBD2. Germline CDR1 and CDR2: LGHNT and FRNRAP. V trimming: 7 bases; J trimming: 5 bases; junction bases outside the gene matches: 5. CDR3 length equals 14 residues. This CDR3 is CASAQAGGTGELFF. For the CDR3, the DNA is TGTGCTAGTGCGCAAGCGGGAGGAACCGGGGAGCTGTTTTTT.

This clonotype was observed many times. The chain uses TRBV28 and TRBJ2-7; D is ambiguous. Germline CDR1 MDHEN, CDR2 SYDVKM. There are 14 residues in the CDR3. V was trimmed by 3 bases and J by 4 bases, leaving 13 bases between them. The CDR3 loop is CASSLVNKNYEQYF. In DNA, the CDR3 is TGTGCCAGCAGTTTGGTTAACAAGAATTACGAGCAGTACTTC. Full variable domain (remainder filled in from reference TRBV28 and TRBJ2-7): DVKVTQSSRYLVKRTGEKVFLECVQDMDHENMFWYRQDPGLGLRLIYFSYDVKMKEKGDIPEGYSVSREKKERFSLILESASTNQTSMYLCASSLVNKNYEQYFGPGTRLTVT.

This clonotype was counted at least ten times. The genes are TRBV11-3 and TRBJ1-2; 7 bases fit TRBD1. Trimming at V came to 5 bases and at J to 7 bases, leaving 4 bases not matched to a gene. Germline CDR1 is SGHNT and CDR2 is YENEEA. The CDR3 is 12 residues long. CDR3 region: CASSQDRSGYTF. The CDR3 bases are TGTGCCAGCAGCCAGGACAGGAGTGGCTACACCTTC.

This chain connects TRBV5-1 to TRBJ1-1, with TRBD1 matching over 10 bases. The germline V gene has CDR1 SGHRS and CDR2 YFSETQ. Trimming removed 5 bases from V and 6 bases from J; junction bases left unmatched: 10. The length of the CDR3 is 15 residues. The CDR3 DNA is TGCGCCAGCAGACTTGACAGGGGGCCTTTCGCTGAAGCTTTCTTT. Its protein product is CASRLDRGPFAEAFF.